One sample yielded the 24 T cell receptor beta chains listed below, sequenced in a study of blood T cell repertoires in COVID-19. The data were produced by immunoSEQ multiplex PCR, yet TCRdb's version contains in-frame clones alone and is incomplete. Of roughly 60,000 clones listed, almost 85% were seen once; the top ten hold around 16%. The sample comprised peripheral blood. These TCRs come from a man aged 60-69 years with COVID-19, enrolled during active disease.

The V call is TRBV30, the J call TRBJ1-1; the D is unclear. The length of the CDR3 is 14 residues. Trimming left V 0 bases short and J 4 bases short, with 12 bases between. The germline gives CDR1 GTSNPN, CDR2 SVGIG (reference sequence). As DNA, the CDR3 is TGTGCCTGGAGTGTACTAACCTCGGGCACTGAAGCTTTCTTT. Translated, it gives CAWSVLTSGTEAFF.

This chain uses TRBV3-1 (or the pseudogene TRBV3-2) with TRBJ2-3; the D gene is possibly TRBD1 (5 bases). Trimming removed 6 bases from V and 2 bases from J, with 9 bases in between. Germline V gives CDR1 LGHDT, CDR2 YNNKEL (reference sequence). CDR3 length equals 13 residues. The CDR3 sequence: CASRAGSTDTQYF. DNA of the CDR3: TGTGCCAGCAGAGCAGGGTCCACAGATACGCAGTATTTT.

The chain has TRBV19 and TRBJ1-2; no definite D call. The CDR3 is 13 residues long. The germline V gene has CDR1 LNHDA and CDR2 SQIVND (reference sequence). Trimming removed 9 bases at V and 0 bases at J, with 11 bases between. In DNA form, the CDR3 reads TGTGCCAGCAAACAGCCGCCTAACTATGGCTACACCTTC. This sequence encodes CASKQPPNYGYTF.

The chain carries TRBV5-1 and TRBJ1-4, with 9 bases identical to TRBD1. Germline CDR1 is SGHRS and CDR2 is YFSETQ. CDR3 size: 14 residues. V gave up 3 bases and J gave up 7 bases; unmatched junction bases: 4. The CDR3 reads CASSWTGDSEKLFF. CDR3 in DNA: TGCGCCAGCAGCTGGACAGGGGATAGTGAAAAACTGTTTTTT.

The chain combines TRBV21-1 with TRBJ1-5; the table's D call of TRBD1 was not tested on the DNA. TRBV21-1 is termed a pseudogene. The CDR3 sequence is 14 residues long. The CDR3 here is CASHDRGGNQPQHF. The CDR3 DNA follows: TGTGCCAGCCACGACAGGGGAGGCAATCAGCCCCAGCATTTT.

This clone was detected once. This chain uses TRBV19 with TRBJ1-1; a weak D match, TRBD1 (6 bases). V lost 5 bases to trimming and J lost 8 bases, with 15 bases between them. The CDR3 sequence is 13 residues long. Per germline, CDR1 LNHDA and CDR2 SQIVND (reference sequence). The CDR3 here is CASSPGTTWEAFF. The CDR3 nucleotides read TGTGCCAGTAGTCCTGGGACAACGTGGGAAGCTTTCTTT.

This clone has only one observation. The chain couples TRBV1 to TRBJ2-4; the table's D call, TRBD2, was not checked against the DNA. TRBV1 is given as a pseudogene. This CDR3 comprises 16 residues. The CDR3 bases are TGCACCAGCAGCCAAGAGCGCGGGGGGGCTGGTAACATTCAGTACTTC. Residues: CTSSQERGGAGNIQYF.

V gene TRBV18 combines with J gene TRBJ2-1; 7 bases are shared with TRBD2. From germline, CDR1 is KGHSH and CDR2 LQKENI. Trimming removed 6 bases from V and 5 bases from J; junction bases left unmatched: 19. CDR3 length: 18 amino acids. The CDR3 DNA is TGTGCCAGCTCGCCAACAGCTCTAGCGGTGGTAACTCACAATGAGCAGTTCTTC. Its translation: CASSPTALAVVTHNEQFF. Drawing the rest from reference TRBV18 and TRBJ2-1, the complete variable domain is NAGVMQNPRHLVRRRGQEARLRCSPMKGHSHVYWYRQLPEEGLKFMVYLQKENIIDESGMPKERFSAEFPKEGPSILRIQQVVRGDSAAYFCASSPTALAVVTHNEQFFGPGTRLTVL.

The V call is TRBV5-1, the J call TRBJ2-3; maybe TRBD1 (6 bases). CDR1 and CDR2 from the germline V gene are SGHRS and YFSETQ. The ends were cut back, 3 bases at V and 4 bases at J, with 18 bases in the middle. There are 16 residues in the CDR3. The CDR3 reads CASSYGNLQGPDTQYF. CDR3 sequence (DNA): TGCGCCAGCAGCTATGGAAATCTACAGGGCCCAGATACGCAGTATTTT.

This sequence joins TRBV12-3 or TRBV12-4 and TRBJ2-2; a weak D match, TRBD2 (5 bases). Trimming shortened V by 1 base and J by 6 bases, and 6 bases separated the two germline ends. The CDR3 extends over 13 amino acids. CDR3 DNA: TGTGCCAGCAGTTTAGGGAGGCCCGGGGAGCTGTTTTTT. Its translation is CASSLGRPGELFF.

The chain's CDR3 is CATSPGAGVHEQYF. The CDR3 nucleotides read TGTGCCACTTCGCCCGGGGCGGGAGTCCACGAGCAGTACTTC. The chain uses TRBV24-1 and TRBJ2-7; TRBD2 matches at 7 bases. The CDR3 loop spans 14 amino acids. CDR1 and CDR2 from the germline V gene are KGHDR and SFDVKD. V lost 10 bases, J lost 5 bases, and 13 bases stayed unmatched.

This chain links TRBV5-1 with TRBJ1-4, with 7 bases fitting TRBD1. V shed 7 bases and J 5 bases; nucleotides not matched to a gene: 8. The CDR3 contains 14 residues. Per the germline V gene, CDR1 is SGHRS and CDR2 is YFSETQ. The CDR3 here is CASGETGRNEKLFF. The CDR3 DNA reads as TGCGCCAGCGGGGAGACAGGGAGGAATGAAAAACTGTTTTTT.

The rearrangement joins TRBV15 to TRBJ2-7; no clear D. CDR1 and CDR2 from the germline V gene are LNHNV and YYDKDF (reference sequence). V was trimmed by 1 base and J by 9 bases, leaving 10 bases between them. The CDR3 runs 12 residues. The CDR3: CATSRVNERQYF. DNA for the CDR3: TGTGCCACCAGCAGAGTGAACGAGCGGCAGTACTTC.

The chain couples TRBV5-4 to TRBJ2-5; 14 nucleotides align to TRBD2. This CDR3 is built from 17 residues. The V and J ends lost 4 bases and 2 bases, in that order; junction bases with no gene match: 7. Germline V gene data show CDR1 as SGHNT and CDR2 as YYREEE (reference sequence). The CDR3 nucleotides read TGTGCCAGCAGCGCTGGAGGACTAGCGGGGGGACAAGAGACCCAGTACTTC. Its translation is CASSAGGLAGGQETQYF.

Ten or more counts support this clone. The V call is TRBV5-6, the J call TRBJ2-7; 9 nucleotides align to TRBD1. Germline CDR1 SGHDT, CDR2 YYEEEE. V dropped 2 bases and J dropped 4; count of bases not matched to a gene: 4. There are 14 residues in the CDR3. CDR3 nucleotides: TGTGCCAGCAGCTTATACAGGGGGCGATACGAGCAGTACTTC. Protein sequence: CASSLYRGRYEQYF.

The chain has TRBV2 and TRBJ1-5; 7 bases line up with TRBD1. The J segment lost 3 bases and the V segment lost 6 bases, leaving 8 bases of the junction unmatched. This CDR3 has 15 residues. CDR1 SNHLY and CDR2 FYNNEI come from the germline V gene. CDR3 bases: TGTGCCAGCAGCGCCGAGGGACAGCCCAATCAGCCCCAGCATTTT. Amino acid sequence: CASSAEGQPNQPQHF.

The gene calls are TRBV3-1 (or the pseudogene TRBV3-2) and TRBJ1-2, with 7 bases lining up with TRBD1. The CDR3 length is 13 residues. After removal of 4 bases from V and 8 bases from J, the junction contained 7 bases not matched to a gene. In germline, CDR1 is LGHDT, CDR2 YNNKEL (reference sequence). The CDR3 loop reads CASSPGTVVGYTF. The CDR3 DNA is TGTGCCAGCAGCCCCGGGACAGTAGTAGGCTACACCTTC.

V and J are TRBV7-6 and TRBJ2-2; 11 nucleotides agree with TRBD2. V dropped 1 base and J dropped 1; count of bases not matched to a gene: 2. This CDR3 comprises 17 residues. Per germline, CDR1 SGHVS and CDR2 FNYEAQ. Here the CDR3 DNA reads TGTGCCAGCAGCTTAGAGCTAGCGGGAGGGAACACCGGGGAGCTGTTTTTT. Translating gives CASSLELAGGNTGELFF. Using reference TRBV7-6 and TRBJ2-2 for the parts outside the CDR3, the full variable domain is GAGVSQSPRYKVTKRGQDVALRCDPISGHVSLYWYRQALGQGPEFLTYFNYEAQQDKSGLPNDRFSAERPEGSISTLTIQRTEQRDSAMYRCASSLELAGGNTGELFFGEGSRLTVL.

The V gene is TRBV19, the J gene TRBJ2-2; no firm D call. The CDR3 totals 15 residues. Per germline, CDR1 LNHDA and CDR2 SQIVND (reference sequence). Trimming took 2 bases from V and 0 from J, leaving 7 bases between them. This chain's CDR3 is CASSIYVTNTGELFF. The CDR3 coding sequence is TGTGCCAGTAGTATATATGTTACGAACACCGGGGAGCTGTTTTTT. Looking up the rest from reference TRBV19 and TRBJ2-2 gives the full variable domain: DGGITQSPKYLFRKEGQNVTLSCEQNLNHDAMYWYRQDPGQGLRLIYYSQIVNDFQKGDIAEGYSVSREKKESFPLTVTSAQKNPTAFYLCASSIYVTNTGELFFGEGSRLTVL.

The V and J genes are TRBV30 and TRBJ1-2; 10 positions agree with TRBD1. The V gene end was trimmed by 4 bases and the J gene end by 2 bases; junction bases not matched to a gene: 1. The CDR3 covers 13 residues. The V gene's germline CDR1 is GTSNPN and CDR2 SVGIG (reference sequence). CDR3 loop: CAWTGQGNYGYTF. The CDR3 DNA sequence: TGTGCCTGGACGGGACAGGGGAACTATGGCTACACCTTC.

CDR3 sequence reads: CASSLEGQNQPQHF. CDR3 coding DNA: TGCGCCAGCAGCTTGGAGGGACAGAATCAGCCCCAGCATTTT. The rearrangement links TRBV5-1 to TRBJ1-5, with TRBD1 identical over 7 bases. The CDR3 spans 14 residues. Trimming cost V 0 bases and J 4 bases; bases outside gene matches: 1. In germline, CDR1 is SGHRS, CDR2 YFSETQ.

This clone was detected once. The V call is TRBV2, the J call TRBJ2-7; 8 bases line up with TRBD2. There are 15 residues in the CDR3. The V and J ends lost 1 base and 3 bases, in that order; junction bases with no gene match: 5. Germline CDR1 is SNHLY and CDR2 is FYNNEI. The CDR3 loop reads CASSEGREVFYEQYF. The CDR3 coding sequence is TGTGCCAGCAGTGAAGGGCGGGAGGTTTTCTACGAGCAGTACTTC. Full variable domain (outside the CDR3, taken from reference TRBV2 and TRBJ2-7): EPEVTQTPSHQVTQMGQEVILRCVPISNHLYFYWYRQILGQKVEFLVSFYNNEISEKSEIFDDQFSVERPDGSNFTLKIRSTKLEDSAMYFCASSEGREVFYEQYFGPGTRLTVT.

The V call is TRBV5-4, the J call TRBJ2-1, with 7 bases fitting TRBD1. The ends lost 2 bases at V and 3 bases at J; junction bases unmatched: 5. Germline CDR1 SGHNT, CDR2 YYREEE (reference sequence). The CDR3 is 15 residues long. CDR3 in amino acids: CASSLPGQHYNEQFF. DNA for the CDR3: TGTGCCAGCAGCTTACCGGGACAGCACTACAATGAGCAGTTCTTC. Using reference TRBV5-4 and TRBJ2-1 for the parts outside the CDR3, the full variable domain is ETGVTQSPTHLIKTRGQQVTLRCSSQSGHNTVSWYQQALGQGPQFIFQYYREEENGRGNFPPRFSGLQFPNYSSELNVNALELDDSALYLCASSLPGQHYNEQFFGPGTRLTVL.

Comments on this clone: This CDR3 is also generated by other DNA sequences in the sample. The chain uses TRBV19 and TRBJ2-3; perhaps TRBD2 as D (5 bases). V gave up 6 bases and J gave up 6 bases, with 10 bases separating them. Per the germline V gene, CDR1 is LNHDA and CDR2 is SQIVND (reference sequence). The CDR3 is made up of 12 amino acids. In DNA form, the CDR3 reads TGTGCCAGTAGACTCTCGGGGGATACGCAGTATTTT. Protein product: CASRLSGDTQYF.